This T cell receptor (beta chain) was captured in a study of blood T cells in healthy people across ages. Study outcomes and limitations: There was a strong correlation between TCR beta diversity and naive T cell percentage. Unsorted PBMC material precluded a definitive naive versus antigen-experienced comparison. Changes seen in expanded clonotypes were possibly confounded by donor CMV status left unknown.

Trimming shortened V by 1 base and J by 4 bases, and 8 bases separated the two germline ends. CDR1 and CDR2 (germline): LGHNA, YNFKEQ. The CDR3 totals 13 residues. This clonotype has ten or more counts. The antigen remains unidentified. A sample-barcoded 5' primer and a J-beta primer mix were used in a second PCR of roughly 7 to 12 cycles. TCRdb reanalysed the 5' RACE reads using MiXCR and keeps one entry per CDR3 protein. The table has about 400,000 distinct CDR3 sequences, 50% to 60% seen once. The authors drew around 11 milliliters of peripheral blood from each donor. The TCR comes from a man in his sixties in good health. Source material: blood. The chain couples TRBV4-2 to TRBJ2-7, with D possibly matching TRBD2 (5 bases). CDR3 DNA sequence: TGTGCCAGCAGCCAAGGAGGGCTTTACGAGCAGTACTTC. Amino acids: CASSQGGLYEQYF.